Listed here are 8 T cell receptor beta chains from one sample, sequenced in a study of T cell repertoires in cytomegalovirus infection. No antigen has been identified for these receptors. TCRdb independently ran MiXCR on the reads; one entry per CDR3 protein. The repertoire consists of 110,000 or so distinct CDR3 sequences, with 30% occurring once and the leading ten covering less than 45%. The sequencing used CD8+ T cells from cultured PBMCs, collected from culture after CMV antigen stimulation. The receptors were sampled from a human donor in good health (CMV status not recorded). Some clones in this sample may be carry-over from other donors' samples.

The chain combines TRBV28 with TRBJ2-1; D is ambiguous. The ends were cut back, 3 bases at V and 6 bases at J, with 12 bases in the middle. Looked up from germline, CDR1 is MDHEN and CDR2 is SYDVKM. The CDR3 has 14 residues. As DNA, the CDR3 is TGTGCCAGCAGTTTCCCAGGTTCTCTCAATGAGCAGTTCTTC. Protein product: CASSFPGSLNEQFF.

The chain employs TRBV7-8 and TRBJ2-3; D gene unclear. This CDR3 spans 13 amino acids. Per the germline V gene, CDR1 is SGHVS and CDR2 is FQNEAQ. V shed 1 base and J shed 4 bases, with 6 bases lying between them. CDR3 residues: CASSLVAADTQYF. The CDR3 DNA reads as TGTGCCAGCAGCTTAGTGGCGGCAGATACGCAGTATTTT.

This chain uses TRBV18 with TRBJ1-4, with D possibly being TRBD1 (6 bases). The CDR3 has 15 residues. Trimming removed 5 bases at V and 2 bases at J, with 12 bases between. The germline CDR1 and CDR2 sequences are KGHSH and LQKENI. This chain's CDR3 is CASSTGLRTNEKLFF. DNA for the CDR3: TGTGCCAGCTCAACAGGGCTCCGGACTAATGAAAAACTGTTTTTT.

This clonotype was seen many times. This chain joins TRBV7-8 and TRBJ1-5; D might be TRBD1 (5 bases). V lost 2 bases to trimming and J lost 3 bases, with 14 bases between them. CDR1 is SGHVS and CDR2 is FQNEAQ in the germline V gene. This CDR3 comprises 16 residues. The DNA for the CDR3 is TGTGCCAGCAGCTTATATCGCACAGGCAACAATCAGCCCCAGCATTTT. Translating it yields CASSLYRTGNNQPQHF.

CDR3: CASSDSTGETQYF. CDR3 nucleotides: TGTGCCAGCAGTGACAGCACCGGAGAGACCCAGTACTTC. The J gene is TRBJ2-5, the V gene TRBV2, with D hard to call. Germline CDR1 reads SNHLY; CDR2 reads FYNNEI. V dropped 3 bases and J dropped 4 bases, with 9 bases sitting between them. The CDR3 covers 13 residues. The full variable domain, completed using reference TRBV2 and TRBJ2-5, is EPEVTQTPSHQVTQMGQEVILRCVPISNHLYFYWYRQILGQKVEFLVSFYNNEISEKSEIFDDQFSVERPDGSNFTLKIRSTKLEDSAMYFCASSDSTGETQYFGPGTRLLVL.

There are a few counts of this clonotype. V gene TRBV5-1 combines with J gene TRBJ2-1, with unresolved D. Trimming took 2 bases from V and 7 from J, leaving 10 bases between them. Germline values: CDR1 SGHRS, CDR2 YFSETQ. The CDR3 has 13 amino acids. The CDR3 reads CASSFGPGNEQFF. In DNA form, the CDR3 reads TGCGCCAGCAGCTTTGGGCCGGGTAATGAGCAGTTCTTC.

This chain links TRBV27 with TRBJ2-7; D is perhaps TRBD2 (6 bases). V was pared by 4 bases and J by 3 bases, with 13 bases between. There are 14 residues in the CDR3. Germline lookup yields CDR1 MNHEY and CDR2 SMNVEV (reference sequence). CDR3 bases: TGTGCCAGCAGTTCGGGGGTCAACGGCTACGAGCAGTACTTC. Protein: CASSSGVNGYEQYF.

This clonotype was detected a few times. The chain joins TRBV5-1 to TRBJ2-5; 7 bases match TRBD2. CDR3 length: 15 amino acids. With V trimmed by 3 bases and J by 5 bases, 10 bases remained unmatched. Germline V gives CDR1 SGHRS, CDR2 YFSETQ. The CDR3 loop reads CASSWNQGGVETQYF. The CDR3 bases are TGCGCCAGCAGCTGGAACCAGGGAGGGGTGGAGACCCAGTACTTC. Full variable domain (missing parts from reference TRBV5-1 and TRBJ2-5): KAGVTQTPRYLIKTRGQQVTLSCSPISGHRSVSWYQQTPGQGLQFLFEYFSETQRNKGNFPGRFSGRQFSNSRSEMNVSTLELGDSALYLCASSWNQGGVETQYFGPGTRLLVL.